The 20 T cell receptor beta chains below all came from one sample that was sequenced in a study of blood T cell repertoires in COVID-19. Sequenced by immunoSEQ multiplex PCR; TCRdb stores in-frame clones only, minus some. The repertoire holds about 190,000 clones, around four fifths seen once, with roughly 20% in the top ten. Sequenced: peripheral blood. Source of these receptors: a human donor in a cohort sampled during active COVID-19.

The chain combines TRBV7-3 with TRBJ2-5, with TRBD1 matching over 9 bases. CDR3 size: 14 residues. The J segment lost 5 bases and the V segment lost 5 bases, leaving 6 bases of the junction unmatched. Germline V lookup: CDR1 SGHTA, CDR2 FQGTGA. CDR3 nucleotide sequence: TGTGCCAGCAGCCCCGGGACAGGGCACGAGACCCAGTACTTC. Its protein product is CASSPGTGHETQYF.

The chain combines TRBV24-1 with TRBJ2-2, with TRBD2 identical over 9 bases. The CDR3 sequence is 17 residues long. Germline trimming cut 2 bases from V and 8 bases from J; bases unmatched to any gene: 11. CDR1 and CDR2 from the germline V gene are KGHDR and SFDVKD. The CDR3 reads CATSDYGGRASGGELFF. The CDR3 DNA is TGTGCCACCAGTGATTACGGCGGGAGGGCCTCGGGTGGGGAGCTGTTTTTT.

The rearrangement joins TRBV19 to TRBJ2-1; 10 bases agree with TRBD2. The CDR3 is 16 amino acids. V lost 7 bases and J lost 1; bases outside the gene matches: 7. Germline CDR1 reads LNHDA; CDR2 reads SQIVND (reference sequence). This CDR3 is CASKRTSGGSYNEQFF. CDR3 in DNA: TGTGCCAGTAAACGGACTAGCGGAGGATCCTACAATGAGCAGTTCTTC.

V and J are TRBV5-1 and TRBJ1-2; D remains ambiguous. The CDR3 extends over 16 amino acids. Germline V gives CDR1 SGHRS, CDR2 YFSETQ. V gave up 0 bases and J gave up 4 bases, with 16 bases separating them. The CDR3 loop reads CASSLGFSAGGYGYTF. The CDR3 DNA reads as TGCGCCAGCAGCTTGGGGTTTTCGGCAGGTGGCTATGGCTACACCTTC.

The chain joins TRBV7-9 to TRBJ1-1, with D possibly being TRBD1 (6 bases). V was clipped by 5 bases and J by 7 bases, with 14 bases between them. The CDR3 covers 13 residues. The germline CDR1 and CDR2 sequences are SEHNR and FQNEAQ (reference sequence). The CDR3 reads CASSARGDGEAFF. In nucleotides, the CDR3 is TGTGCCAGCAGCGCCAGGGGCGACGGTGAAGCTTTCTTT.

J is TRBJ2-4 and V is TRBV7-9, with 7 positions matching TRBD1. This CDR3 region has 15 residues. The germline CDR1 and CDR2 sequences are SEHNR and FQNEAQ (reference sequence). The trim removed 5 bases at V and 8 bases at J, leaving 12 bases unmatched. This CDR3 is CASSPALTGPDIQYF. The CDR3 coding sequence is TGTGCCAGCAGCCCAGCCTTGACAGGGCCAGACATTCAGTACTTC. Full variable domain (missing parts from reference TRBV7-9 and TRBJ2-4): DTGVSQNPRHKITKRGQNVTFRCDPISEHNRLYWYRQTLGQGPEFLTYFQNEAQLEKSRLLSDRFSAERPKGSFSTLEIQRTEQGDSAMYLCASSPALTGPDIQYFGAGTRLSVL.

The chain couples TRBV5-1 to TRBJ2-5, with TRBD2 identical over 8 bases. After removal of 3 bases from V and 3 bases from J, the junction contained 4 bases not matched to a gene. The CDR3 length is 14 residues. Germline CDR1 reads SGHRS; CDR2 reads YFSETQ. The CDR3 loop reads CASSWSSGKETQYF. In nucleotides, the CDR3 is TGCGCCAGCAGCTGGAGTAGCGGGAAAGAGACCCAGTACTTC.

The CDR3 coding sequence is TGTGCCTGGAGTGTTGGGGAGGCGGGCGAAAAACTGTTTTTT. Translating it yields CAWSVGEAGEKLFF. The chain uses TRBV30 and TRBJ1-4; no reliable D call. V lost 0 bases and J 8 bases, leaving 13 bases between the germline ends. The germline V gene encodes CDR1 GTSNPN and CDR2 SVGIG (reference sequence). The CDR3 is 14 amino acids.

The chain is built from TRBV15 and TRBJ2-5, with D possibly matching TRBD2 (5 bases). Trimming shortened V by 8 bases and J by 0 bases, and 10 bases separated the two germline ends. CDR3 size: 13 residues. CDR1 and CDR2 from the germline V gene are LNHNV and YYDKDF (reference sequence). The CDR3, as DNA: TGTGCCACCGGGAGTAACTACCAAGAGACCCAGTACTTC. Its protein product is CATGSNYQETQYF. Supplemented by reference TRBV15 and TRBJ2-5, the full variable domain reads DAMVIQNPRYQVTQFGKPVTLSCSQTLNHNVMYWYQQKSSQAPKLLFHYYDKDFNNEADTPDNFQSRRPNTSFCFLDIRSPGLGDTAMYLCATGSNYQETQYFGPGTRLLVL.

CDR3 loop: CASIPGQGRGNTEAFF. The DNA of the CDR3 is TGTGCCAGCATTCCGGGACAGGGGAGGGGGAACACTGAAGCTTTCTTT. The V call is TRBV28, the J call TRBJ1-1, with 10 bases identical to TRBD1. Germline V gene lookup returns CDR1 MDHEN and CDR2 SYDVKM. CDR3 size: 16 residues. V dropped 7 bases and J dropped 1; count of bases not matched to a gene: 9.

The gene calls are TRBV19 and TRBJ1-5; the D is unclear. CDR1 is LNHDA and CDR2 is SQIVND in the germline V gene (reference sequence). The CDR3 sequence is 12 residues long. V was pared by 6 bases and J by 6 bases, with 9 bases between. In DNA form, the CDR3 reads TGTGCCAGTAGGGACTCAACTCAGCCCCAGCATTTT. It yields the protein CASRDSTQPQHF. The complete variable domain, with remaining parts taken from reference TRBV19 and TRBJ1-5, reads DGGITQSPKYLFRKEGQNVTLSCEQNLNHDAMYWYRQDPGQGLRLIYYSQIVNDFQKGDIAEGYSVSREKKESFPLTVTSAQKNPTAFYLCASRDSTQPQHFGDGTRLSIL.

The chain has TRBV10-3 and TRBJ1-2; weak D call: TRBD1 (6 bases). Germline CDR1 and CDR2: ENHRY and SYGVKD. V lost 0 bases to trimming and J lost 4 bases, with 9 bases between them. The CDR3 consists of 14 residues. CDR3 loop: CAISESGQRYGYTF. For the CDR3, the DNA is TGTGCCATCAGTGAGTCCGGACAGCGCTATGGCTACACCTTC.

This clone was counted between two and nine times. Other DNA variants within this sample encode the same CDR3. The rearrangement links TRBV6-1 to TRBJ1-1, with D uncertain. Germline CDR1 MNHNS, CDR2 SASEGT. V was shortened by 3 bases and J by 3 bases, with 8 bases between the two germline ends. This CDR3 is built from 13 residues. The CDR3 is CASSDTGDTEAFF. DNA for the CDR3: TGTGCCAGCAGTGATACCGGGGACACTGAAGCTTTCTTT.

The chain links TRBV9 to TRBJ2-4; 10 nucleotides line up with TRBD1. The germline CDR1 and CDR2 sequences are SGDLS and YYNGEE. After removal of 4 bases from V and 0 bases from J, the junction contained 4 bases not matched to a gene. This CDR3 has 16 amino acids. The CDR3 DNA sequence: TGTGCCAGCAGCAGCGGACAGGGGGAAGCCAAAAACATTCAGTACTTC. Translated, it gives CASSSGQGEAKNIQYF.

The CDR3 DNA reads TGCGCCAGCAGCTTGTTGAGGACAGGGGACTACGAGCAGTACTTC. Its translation: CASSLLRTGDYEQYF. The chain recombines TRBV5-1 with TRBJ2-7; 9 bases agree with TRBD1. Germline CDR1 reads SGHRS; CDR2 reads YFSETQ. The length of the CDR3 is 15 residues. With 1 base clipped from V and 3 bases from J, the junction kept 5 bases outside the gene matches.

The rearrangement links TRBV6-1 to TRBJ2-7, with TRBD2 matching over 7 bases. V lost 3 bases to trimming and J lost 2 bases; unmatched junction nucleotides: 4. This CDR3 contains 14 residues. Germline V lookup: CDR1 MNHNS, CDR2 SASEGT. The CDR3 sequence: CASSDQGGAYEQYF. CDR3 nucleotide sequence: TGTGCCAGCAGTGACCAGGGAGGGGCCTACGAGCAGTACTTC.

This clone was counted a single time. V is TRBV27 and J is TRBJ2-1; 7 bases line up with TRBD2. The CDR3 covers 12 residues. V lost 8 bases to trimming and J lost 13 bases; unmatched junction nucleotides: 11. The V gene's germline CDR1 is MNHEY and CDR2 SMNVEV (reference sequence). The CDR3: CASGGSAGAQFF. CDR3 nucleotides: TGTGCCAGCGGGGGGTCGGCGGGAGCACAGTTCTTC.

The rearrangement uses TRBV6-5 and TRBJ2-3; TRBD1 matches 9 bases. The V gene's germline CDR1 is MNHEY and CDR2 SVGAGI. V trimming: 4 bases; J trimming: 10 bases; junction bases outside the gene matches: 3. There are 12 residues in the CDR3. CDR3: CASSSYRGPQYF. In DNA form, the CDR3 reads TGTGCCAGCAGTTCATACAGGGGGCCGCAGTATTTT.

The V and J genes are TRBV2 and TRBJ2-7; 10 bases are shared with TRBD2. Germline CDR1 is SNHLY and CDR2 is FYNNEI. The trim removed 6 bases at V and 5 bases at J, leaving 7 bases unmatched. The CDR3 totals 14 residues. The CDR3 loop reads CASSESGRVNEQYF. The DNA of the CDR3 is TGTGCCAGCAGCGAAAGCGGGAGGGTGAACGAGCAGTACTTC.

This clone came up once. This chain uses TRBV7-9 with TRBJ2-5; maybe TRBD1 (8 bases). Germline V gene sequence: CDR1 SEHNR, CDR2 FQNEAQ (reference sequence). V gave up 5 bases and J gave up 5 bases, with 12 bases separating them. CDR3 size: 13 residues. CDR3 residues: CASSDRGGETQYF. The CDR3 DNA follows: TGTGCCAGCAGCGACAGGGGAGGGGAGACCCAGTACTTC.